Following are 21 T cell receptor beta chains from one sample sequenced in a study of cytomegalovirus exposure and HLA in healthy donors. PCR primers comprised 60 Vbeta and 13 Jbeta primers. Libraries were prepared by immunoSEQ multiplex PCR; TCRdb keeps only in-frame clonotypes and omits some of them. The sample has 150,000 to 200,000 clones, about 86% seen once. The source material was PBMCs. The receptors here all came from a woman younger than 30 in good health and CMV-seronegative.

The chain combines TRBV7-9 with TRBJ1-2, with 10 bases fitting TRBD1. The CDR3 runs to 18 residues. V shed 4 bases and J 4 bases; nucleotides not matched to a gene: 15. Germline loops: CDR1 SEHNR, CDR2 FQNEAQ (reference sequence). The CDR3, as DNA: TGTGCCAGCAGCTATAATAAACTTTCCGGGACAGGGGCCTATGGCTACACCTTC. This gives the protein CASSYNKLSGTGAYGYTF.

The chain links TRBV29-1 to TRBJ2-1, with TRBD1 identical over 8 bases. This CDR3 spans 11 amino acids. With V trimmed by 7 bases and J by 13 bases, 9 bases remained unmatched. CDR1 and CDR2 from the germline V gene are SQVTM and ANQGSEA. CDR3 sequence: CSAAVQGAQFF. CDR3 coding DNA: TGCAGCGCTGCGGTTCAGGGGGCCCAGTTCTTC.

The genes are TRBV7-2 and TRBJ2-7; D call uncertain. Germline V gene sequence: CDR1 SGHTA, CDR2 FQGNSA. V was pared by 1 base and J by 0 bases, with 10 bases between. The CDR3 runs to 15 residues. The CDR3 bases are TGTGCCAGCAGCTTAGAGCTGACTGTCTCCTACGAGCAGTACTTC. This gives the protein CASSLELTVSYEQYF.

This chain links TRBV27 with TRBJ2-7; D is unresolved. The CDR3 is 14 residues long. Germline V gives CDR1 MNHEY, CDR2 SMNVEV (reference sequence). V gave up 3 bases and J gave up 3 bases, with 12 bases separating them. The CDR3 coding sequence is TGTGCCAGCAGTTTTGGTCGCTCGAGCTACGAGCAGTACTTC. Translated, it gives CASSFGRSSYEQYF.

This chain links TRBV7-2 with TRBJ2-1, with 11 positions matching TRBD1. Germline CDR1 and CDR2: SGHTA and FQGNSA. This CDR3 region has 18 residues. V lost 1 base to trimming and J lost 9 bases; unmatched junction nucleotides: 14. Here the CDR3 DNA reads TGTGCCAGCAGCTTAGGGGTTTCGGAAGGACAGGGGGCAGGTGAGCAGTTCTTC. Translated: CASSLGVSEGQGAGEQFF.

This rearrangement joins TRBV11-2 to TRBJ2-6; 10 positions match TRBD2. This CDR3 spans 19 amino acids. Germline V gene data show CDR1 as SGHAT and CDR2 as FQNNGV. The V and J ends lost 0 bases and 0 bases, in that order; junction bases with no gene match: 5. CDR3 nucleotide sequence: TGTGCCAGCAGCTTAGATAGGCTAGCGGGGGCCTCTGGGGCCAACGTCCTGACTTTC. Protein: CASSLDRLAGASGANVLTF.

The V and J genes are TRBV28 and TRBJ1-6, with 8 bases fitting TRBD1. V dropped 6 bases and J dropped 9; count of bases not matched to a gene: 10. The CDR3 is 15 amino acids. From germline, CDR1 is MDHEN and CDR2 SYDVKM. The CDR3 is CASSQSGTGGSPLHF. Here the CDR3 DNA reads TGTGCCAGCAGCCAATCCGGGACAGGTGGTTCACCCCTCCACTTT.

V usage is TRBV9 and J usage is TRBJ1-6; D unclear. V shed 2 bases and J shed 7 bases, with 10 bases lying between them. The CDR3 totals 14 residues. Germline assignment: CDR1 SGDLS and CDR2 YYNGEE. The CDR3 DNA follows: TGTGCCAGCAGCGTGGAGGGAGGGAATTCACCCCTCCACTTT. This translates into CASSVEGGNSPLHF.

This clone was detected only once. This chain joins TRBV27 and TRBJ1-1; a weak D match, TRBD1 (5 bases). The V gene lost 4 bases and the J gene lost 1 base, with 7 bases spanning the gap. The CDR3 contains 13 residues. CDR1 MNHEY and CDR2 SMNVEV come from the germline V gene (reference sequence). The CDR3 reads CASSYRRNTEAFF. CDR3 in DNA: TGTGCCAGCAGTTACAGGAGGAACACTGAAGCTTTCTTT.

This chain uses TRBV2 with TRBJ2-7; 9 bases agree with TRBD1. Looked up from germline, CDR1 is SNHLY and CDR2 is FYNNEI. The CDR3 is 15 residues long. With 4 bases clipped from V and 1 base from J, the junction kept 5 bases outside the gene matches. CDR3 sequence (DNA): TGTGCCAGCAGTGTAGGGACAGGGAGATCCTACGAGCAGTACTTC. It yields the protein CASSVGTGRSYEQYF.

The rearrangement uses TRBV27 and TRBJ2-3, with 8 nucleotides matching TRBD2. The CDR3 extends over 17 amino acids. CDR1 MNHEY and CDR2 SMNVEV come from the germline V gene (reference sequence). J was trimmed by 2 bases and V by 5 bases; bases with no gene match: 12. The chain's CDR3 is CASSLWAGREATDTQYF. As DNA, the CDR3 is TGTGCCAGCAGTCTATGGGCTGGGCGGGAGGCCACAGATACGCAGTATTTT.

The genes are TRBV19 and TRBJ2-3, with 13 bases identical to TRBD2. This CDR3 spans 16 amino acids. J was trimmed by 2 bases and V by 6 bases; bases with no gene match: 5. CDR1 LNHDA and CDR2 SQIVND come from the germline V gene (reference sequence). The CDR3 DNA follows: TGTGCCAGTAGAACAACTAGCGGGGGGGCCACAGATACGCAGTATTTT. Translation gives CASRTTSGGATDTQYF. Full variable domain (outside the CDR3, taken from reference TRBV19 and TRBJ2-3): DGGITQSPKYLFRKEGQNVTLSCEQNLNHDAMYWYRQDPGQGLRLIYYSQIVNDFQKGDIAEGYSVSREKKESFPLTVTSAQKNPTAFYLCASRTTSGGATDTQYFGPGTRLTVL.

V and J are TRBV7-2 and TRBJ1-5; D gene ambiguous. The germline V gene encodes CDR1 SGHTA and CDR2 FQGNSA. This CDR3 is 15 amino acids long. Between the trimmed V and J ends, which lost 1 base and 6 bases, there was a span of 13 bases. The CDR3 loop reads CASSLGGFPSQPQHF. The CDR3 DNA reads TGTGCCAGCAGCTTAGGAGGATTCCCGTCTCAGCCCCAGCATTTT.

This chain links TRBV4-1 with TRBJ2-6, with D perhaps matching TRBD2 (6 bases). This CDR3 has 15 amino acids. Germline assignment: CDR1 MGHRA and CDR2 YSYEKL. Between the trimmed V and J ends, which lost 2 bases and 4 bases, there was a span of 9 bases. CDR3 region: CASSQRDSGANVLTF. The CDR3 nucleotides are TGCGCCAGCAGCCAAAGGGACTCCGGGGCCAACGTCCTGACTTTC.

The chain combines TRBV27 with TRBJ2-5, with D tentatively TRBD1 (7 bases). CDR1 MNHEY and CDR2 SMNVEV come from the germline V gene (reference sequence). There are 16 residues in the CDR3. V was trimmed by 3 bases and J by 0 bases, leaving 14 bases between them. The CDR3 reads CASSFQGGPYQETQYF. CDR3 bases: TGTGCCAGCAGTTTTCAGGGGGGCCCGTACCAAGAGACCCAGTACTTC.

The chain carries TRBV6-5 and TRBJ2-7; 9 bases are a match to TRBD2. Germline V gene lookup returns CDR1 MNHEY and CDR2 SVGAGI. The CDR3 sequence is 15 residues long. V shed 2 bases and J 4 bases; nucleotides not matched to a gene: 6. CDR3 bases: TGTGCCAGCAGTTACGGCGGGACTAGCCCTTACGAGCAGTACTTC. Translated, it gives CASSYGGTSPYEQYF.

This sequence joins TRBV27 and TRBJ1-2; D may be TRBD1 (6 bases). Germline CDR1 reads MNHEY; CDR2 reads SMNVEV (reference sequence). The V and J ends lost 2 bases and 2 bases respectively, with 6 bases between them. The CDR3 is 13 amino acids. The CDR3 DNA follows: TGTGCCAGCAGTTTAACAGGGAACTATGGCTACACCTTC. It codes for CASSLTGNYGYTF.

The chain joins TRBV10-3 to TRBJ1-1; TRBD1 aligns across 11 bases. In germline, CDR1 is ENHRY, CDR2 SYGVKD. V lost 5 bases and J lost 4; bases outside the gene matches: 3. CDR3 size: 14 residues. This chain's CDR3 is CAISSGQGATEAFF. CDR3 in DNA: TGTGCCATCAGTTCCGGACAGGGGGCCACTGAAGCTTTCTTT.

The chain combines TRBV7-9 with TRBJ1-2, with D possibly matching TRBD1 (6 bases). The CDR3 totals 16 residues. Trimming removed 0 bases at V and 6 bases at J, with 17 bases between. Per the germline V gene, CDR1 is SEHNR and CDR2 is FQNEAQ (reference sequence). CDR3 DNA: TGTGCCAGCAGCTTAGCACAGGGAATACGGGGGGATGGCTACACCTTC. It translates to CASSLAQGIRGDGYTF.

The chain has TRBV28 and TRBJ1-5; 10 bases match TRBD1. This CDR3 is built from 14 residues. The germline CDR1 and CDR2 sequences are MDHEN and SYDVKM. V dropped 5 bases and J dropped 6; count of bases not matched to a gene: 4. CDR3 amino acids: CASSTGQGLQPQHF. The CDR3 DNA is TGTGCCAGCAGTACGGGACAGGGGCTTCAGCCCCAGCATTTT.

V and J are TRBV19 and TRBJ2-3; 8 bases agree with TRBD2. Germline V gene sequence: CDR1 LNHDA, CDR2 SQIVND (reference sequence). This CDR3 region has 17 residues. Germline trimming cut 3 bases from V and 0 bases from J; bases unmatched to any gene: 8. In nucleotides, the CDR3 is TGTGCCAGTAGTATTGGGCTAGCGGGTCCTAGCACAGATACGCAGTATTTT. It specifies CASSIGLAGPSTDTQYF.